The rows below give T cell receptor beta chains drawn from one sample of a study of cytomegalovirus exposure and HLA in healthy donors. Assay used: immunoSEQ multiplex PCR; TCRdb lists only in-frame clones, some missing. The sample has 200,000 to 250,000 clones. Material: PBMCs. The receptors derive from a woman aged 30 to 39 in good health and CMV-seropositive. CDR3s include the opening cysteine and the closing phenylalanine or tryptophan.

CDR3 length,V gene,J gene,CDR3 protein
15,TRBV5-1,TRBJ1-5,CASSLGTGANQPQHF
16,TRBV7-9,TRBJ2-7,CASSLGDSGNSYEQYF
14,TRBV2,TRBJ1-2,CASRSTRGDYGYTF
14,TRBV29-1,TRBJ1-5,CSVEERGAGEPQHF
15,TRBV9,TRBJ2-1,CASSPGTGLYNEQFF
11,TRBV4-3,TRBJ2-5,CASSQPGAQYF
15,TRBV11-2,TRBJ2-7,CASSPRQSLYYEQYF
16,TRBV4-1,TRBJ2-7,CASSQEGQGLTYEQYF
15,TRBV5-1,TRBJ2-2,CASSLDQGNTGELFF
16,TRBV19,TRBJ1-4,CASSLGTATYNEKLFF
16,TRBV5-6,TRBJ1-3,CASSYYDRETGNTIYF
18,TRBV7-2,TRBJ2-1,CASSARLAGGIGQGEQFF
14,TRBV29-1,TRBJ2-2,CSVGRADNTGELFF
15,TRBV6-1,TRBJ1-1,CASSDAPGGSTEAFF
15,TRBV7-2,TRBJ1-2,CASSLRTGANYGYTF
14,TRBV11-2,TRBJ2-3,CASSSGAHGDTQYF
13,TRBV28,TRBJ2-7,CASKDRSDYEQYF
15,TRBV7-6,TRBJ1-5,CASSLGQDGNQPQHF
14,TRBV4-2,TRBJ1-5,CASSQDRGGWAQHF
14,TRBV7-9,TRBJ1-2,CASSLFTGEYGYTF
17,TRBV18,TRBJ2-1,CASSSDRGETSYNEQFF
13,TRBV30,TRBJ1-2,CAWTLTGSYGYTF
14,TRBV2,TRBJ2-7,CASLAVGHPYEQYF
13,TRBV30,TRBJ1-2,CAWDGRENYGYTF
16,TRBV5-1,TRBJ1-2,CASSLGPGQTNYGYTF
16,TRBV5-1,TRBJ2-3,CASSSSRLAGSDTQYF
12,TRBV2,TRBJ1-3,CASRDRGDTIYF
13,TRBV11-2,TRBJ1-5,CASSSGVDQPQHF
15,TRBV2,TRBJ1-1,CASSEALHSPGIAFF
19,TRBV10-3,TRBJ2-3,CAISDKGLAGGPKPDTQYF
16,TRBV28,TRBJ1-3,CASSLDQQGQGNTIYF
15,TRBV6-6,NA,CASSPPGQGSYEQYF
14,TRBV7-2,TRBJ1-1,CASSLVPGVTEAFF
14,TRBV15,TRBJ1-2,CATSRDRGGYGYTF
14,TRBV7-8,TRBJ2-7,CASGRGGGPYEQYF
15,TRBV5-4,NA,CASSFGDRGRGEQYF
15,TRBV27,TRBJ1-6,CASSGWGTANSPLHF
15,TRBV6-1,TRBJ1-4,CASSPAGAANEKLFF
12,TRBV5-3,TRBJ2-1,CARSPQGFEQFF
14,TRBV6-1,TRBJ1-2,CASRAQWGDYGYTF